The clone carrying this T cell receptor (beta chain) was seen more than once but under ten times. Cohort 3 donors were reported recovered after two negative PCRs, clearance, or symptom resolution. The ends were cut back, 0 bases at V and 8 bases at J, with 19 bases in the middle. This CDR3 contains 16 residues. Germline V gives CDR1 MGHRA, CDR2 YSYEKL. This sample is drawn from a study of blood T cell repertoires in COVID-19. The repertoire was sequenced with immunoSEQ multiplex PCR; TCRdb's copy has only in-frame clones and lacks some. The top ten hold 1.5% to 2% of the sample, which has some 500,000 clones, more than 75% seen once.

The source material was PBMCs or T cells enriched from blood (not recorded which). This receptor was identified in a middle-aged woman who had recovered from COVID-19. The V gene is TRBV4-1, the J gene TRBJ1-2; no firm D call. As DNA, the CDR3 is TGCGCCAGCAGCCAAGATCTGTCCGGTCTAGGAGGAGGCTACACCTTC. Encoded protein: CASSQDLSGLGGGYTF.